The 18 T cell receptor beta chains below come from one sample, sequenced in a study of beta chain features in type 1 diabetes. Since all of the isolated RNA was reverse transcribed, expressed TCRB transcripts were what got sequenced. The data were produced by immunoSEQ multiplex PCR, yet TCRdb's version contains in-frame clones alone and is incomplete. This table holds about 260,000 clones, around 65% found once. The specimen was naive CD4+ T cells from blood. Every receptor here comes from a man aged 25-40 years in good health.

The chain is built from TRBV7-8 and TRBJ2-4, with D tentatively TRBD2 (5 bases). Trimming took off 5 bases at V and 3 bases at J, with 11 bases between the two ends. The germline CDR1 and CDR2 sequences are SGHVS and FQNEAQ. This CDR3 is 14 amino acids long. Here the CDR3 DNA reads TGTGCCAGCAGCCCGAGGGTAGTCAAAAACATTCAGTACTTC. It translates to CASSPRVVKNIQYF.

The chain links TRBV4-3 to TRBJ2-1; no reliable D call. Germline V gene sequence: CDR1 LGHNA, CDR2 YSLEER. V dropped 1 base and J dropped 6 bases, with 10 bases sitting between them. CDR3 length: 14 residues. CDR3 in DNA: TGCGCCAGCAGCCAAGGAAGGGTGGGCAATGAGCAGTTCTTC. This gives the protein CASSQGRVGNEQFF.

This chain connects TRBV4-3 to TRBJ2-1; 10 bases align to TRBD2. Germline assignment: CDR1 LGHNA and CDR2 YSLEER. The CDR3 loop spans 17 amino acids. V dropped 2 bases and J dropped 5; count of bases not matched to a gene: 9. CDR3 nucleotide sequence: TGCGCCAGCAGCCAATCCACCGGGACTAGCGTAAACAATGAGCAGTTCTTC. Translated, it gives CASSQSTGTSVNNEQFF.

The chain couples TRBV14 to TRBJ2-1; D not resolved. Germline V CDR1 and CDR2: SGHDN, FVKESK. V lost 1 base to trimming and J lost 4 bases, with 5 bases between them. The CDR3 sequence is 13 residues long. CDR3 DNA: TGTGCCAGCAGCCAAGCCGTTTACAATGAGCAGTTCTTC. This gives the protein CASSQAVYNEQFF. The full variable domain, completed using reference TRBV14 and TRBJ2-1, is EAGVTQFPSHSVIEKGQTVTLRCDPISGHDNLYWYRRVMGKEIKFLLHFVKESKQDESGMPNNRFLAERTGGTYSTLKVQPAELEDSGVYFCASSQAVYNEQFFGPGTRLTVL.

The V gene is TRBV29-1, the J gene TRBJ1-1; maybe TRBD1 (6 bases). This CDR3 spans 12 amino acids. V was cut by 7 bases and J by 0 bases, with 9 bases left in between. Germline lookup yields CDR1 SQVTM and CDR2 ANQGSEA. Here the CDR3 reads CSAGQLNTEAFF. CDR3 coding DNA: TGCAGCGCGGGACAATTGAACACTGAAGCTTTCTTT.

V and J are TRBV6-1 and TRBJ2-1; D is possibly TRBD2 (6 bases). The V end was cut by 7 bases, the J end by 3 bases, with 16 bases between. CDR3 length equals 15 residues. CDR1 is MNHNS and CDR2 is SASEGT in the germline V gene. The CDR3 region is CASIALADDYNEQFF. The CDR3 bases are TGTGCCAGCATTGCCTTAGCGGACGACTACAATGAGCAGTTCTTC.

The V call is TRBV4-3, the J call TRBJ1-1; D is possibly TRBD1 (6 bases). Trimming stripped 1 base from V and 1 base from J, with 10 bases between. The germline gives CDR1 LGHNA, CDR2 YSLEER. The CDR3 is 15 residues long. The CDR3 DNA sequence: TGCGCCAGCAGCCAAGGGACACAGGGGAACACTGAAGCTTTCTTT. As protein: CASSQGTQGNTEAFF.

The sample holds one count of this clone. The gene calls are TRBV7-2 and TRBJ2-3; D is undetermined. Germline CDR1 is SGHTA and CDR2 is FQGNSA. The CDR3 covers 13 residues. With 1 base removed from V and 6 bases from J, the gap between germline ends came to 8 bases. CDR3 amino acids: CASSLDLRDTQYF. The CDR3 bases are TGTGCCAGCAGCTTAGATCTTAGGGATACGCAGTATTTT.

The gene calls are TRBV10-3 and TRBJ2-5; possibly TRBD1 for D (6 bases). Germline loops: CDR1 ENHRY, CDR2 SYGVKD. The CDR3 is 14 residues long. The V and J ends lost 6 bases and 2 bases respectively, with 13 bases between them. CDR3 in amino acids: CAIREGESQETQYF. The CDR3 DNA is TGTGCCATCAGAGAGGGGGAGTCACAAGAGACCCAGTACTTC.

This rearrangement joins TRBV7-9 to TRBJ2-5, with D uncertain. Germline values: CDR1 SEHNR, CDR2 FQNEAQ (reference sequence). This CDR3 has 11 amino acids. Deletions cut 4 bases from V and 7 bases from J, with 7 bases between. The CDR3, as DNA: TGTGCCAGCAGCTCCCAGTGGACCCAGTACTTC. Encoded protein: CASSSQWTQYF.

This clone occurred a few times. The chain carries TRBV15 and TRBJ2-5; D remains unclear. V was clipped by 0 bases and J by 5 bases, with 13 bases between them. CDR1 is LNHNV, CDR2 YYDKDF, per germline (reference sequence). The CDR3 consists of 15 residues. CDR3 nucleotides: TGTGCCACCAGCAGAGATCAGAACCCTGGGGAGACCCAGTACTTC. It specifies CATSRDQNPGETQYF.

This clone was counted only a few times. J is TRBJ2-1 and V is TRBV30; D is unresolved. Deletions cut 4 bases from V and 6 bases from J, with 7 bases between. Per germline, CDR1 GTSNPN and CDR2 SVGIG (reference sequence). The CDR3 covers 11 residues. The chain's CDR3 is CAWKMGNEQFF. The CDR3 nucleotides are TGTGCCTGGAAGATGGGCAATGAGCAGTTCTTC.

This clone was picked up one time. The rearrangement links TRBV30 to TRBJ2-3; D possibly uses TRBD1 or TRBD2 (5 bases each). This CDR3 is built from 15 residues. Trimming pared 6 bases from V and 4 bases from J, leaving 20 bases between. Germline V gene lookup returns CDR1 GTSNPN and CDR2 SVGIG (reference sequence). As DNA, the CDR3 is TGTGCCTGTCAGCCCACCGGGACCGTTGCAGATACGCAGTATTTT. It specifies CACQPTGTVADTQYF.

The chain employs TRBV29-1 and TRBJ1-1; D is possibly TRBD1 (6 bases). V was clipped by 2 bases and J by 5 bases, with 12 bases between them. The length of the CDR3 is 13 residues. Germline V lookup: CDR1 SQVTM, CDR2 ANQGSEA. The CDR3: CSVENRAGTEAFF. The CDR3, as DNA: TGCAGCGTTGAAAACAGGGCGGGGACTGAAGCTTTCTTT. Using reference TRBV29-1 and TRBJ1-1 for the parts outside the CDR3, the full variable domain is SAVISQKPSRDICQRGTSLTIQCQVDSQVTMMFWYRQQPGQSLTLIATANQGSEATYESGFVIDKFPISRPNLTFSTLTVSNMSPEDSSIYLCSVENRAGTEAFFGQGTRLTVV.

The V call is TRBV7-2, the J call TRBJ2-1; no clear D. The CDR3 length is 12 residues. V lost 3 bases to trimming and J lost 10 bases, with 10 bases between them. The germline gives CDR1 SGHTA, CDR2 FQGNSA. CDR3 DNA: TGTGCCAGCAGCTTCTCAGTCGGGGAGCAGTTCTTC. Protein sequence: CASSFSVGEQFF.

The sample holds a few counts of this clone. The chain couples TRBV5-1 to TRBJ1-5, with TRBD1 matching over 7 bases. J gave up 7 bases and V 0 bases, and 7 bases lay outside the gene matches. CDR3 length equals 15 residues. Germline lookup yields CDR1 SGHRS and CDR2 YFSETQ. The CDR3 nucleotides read TGCGCCAGCAGCTTGGTAGGGGGCTCCTACCAGCCCCAGCATTTT. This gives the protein CASSLVGGSYQPQHF.

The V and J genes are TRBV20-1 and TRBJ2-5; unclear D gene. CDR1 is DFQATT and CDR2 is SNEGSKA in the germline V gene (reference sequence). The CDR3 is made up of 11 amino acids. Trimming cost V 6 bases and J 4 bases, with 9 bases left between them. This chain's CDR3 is CSARPIETQYF. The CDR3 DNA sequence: TGCAGTGCCCGTCCCATAGAGACCCAGTACTTC.

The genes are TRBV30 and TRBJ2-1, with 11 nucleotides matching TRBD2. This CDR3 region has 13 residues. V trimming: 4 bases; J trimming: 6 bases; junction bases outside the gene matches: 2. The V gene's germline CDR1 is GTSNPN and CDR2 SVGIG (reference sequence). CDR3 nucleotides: TGTGCCTGGAAACTAGCGGGAGTCAATGAGCAGTTCTTC. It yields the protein CAWKLAGVNEQFF. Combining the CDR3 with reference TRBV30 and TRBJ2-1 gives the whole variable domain SQTIHQWPATLVQPVGSPLSLECTVEGTSNPNLYWYRQAAGRGLQLLFYSVGIGQISSEVPQNLSASRPQDRQFILSSKKLLLSDSGFYLCAWKLAGVNEQFFGPGTRLTVL.